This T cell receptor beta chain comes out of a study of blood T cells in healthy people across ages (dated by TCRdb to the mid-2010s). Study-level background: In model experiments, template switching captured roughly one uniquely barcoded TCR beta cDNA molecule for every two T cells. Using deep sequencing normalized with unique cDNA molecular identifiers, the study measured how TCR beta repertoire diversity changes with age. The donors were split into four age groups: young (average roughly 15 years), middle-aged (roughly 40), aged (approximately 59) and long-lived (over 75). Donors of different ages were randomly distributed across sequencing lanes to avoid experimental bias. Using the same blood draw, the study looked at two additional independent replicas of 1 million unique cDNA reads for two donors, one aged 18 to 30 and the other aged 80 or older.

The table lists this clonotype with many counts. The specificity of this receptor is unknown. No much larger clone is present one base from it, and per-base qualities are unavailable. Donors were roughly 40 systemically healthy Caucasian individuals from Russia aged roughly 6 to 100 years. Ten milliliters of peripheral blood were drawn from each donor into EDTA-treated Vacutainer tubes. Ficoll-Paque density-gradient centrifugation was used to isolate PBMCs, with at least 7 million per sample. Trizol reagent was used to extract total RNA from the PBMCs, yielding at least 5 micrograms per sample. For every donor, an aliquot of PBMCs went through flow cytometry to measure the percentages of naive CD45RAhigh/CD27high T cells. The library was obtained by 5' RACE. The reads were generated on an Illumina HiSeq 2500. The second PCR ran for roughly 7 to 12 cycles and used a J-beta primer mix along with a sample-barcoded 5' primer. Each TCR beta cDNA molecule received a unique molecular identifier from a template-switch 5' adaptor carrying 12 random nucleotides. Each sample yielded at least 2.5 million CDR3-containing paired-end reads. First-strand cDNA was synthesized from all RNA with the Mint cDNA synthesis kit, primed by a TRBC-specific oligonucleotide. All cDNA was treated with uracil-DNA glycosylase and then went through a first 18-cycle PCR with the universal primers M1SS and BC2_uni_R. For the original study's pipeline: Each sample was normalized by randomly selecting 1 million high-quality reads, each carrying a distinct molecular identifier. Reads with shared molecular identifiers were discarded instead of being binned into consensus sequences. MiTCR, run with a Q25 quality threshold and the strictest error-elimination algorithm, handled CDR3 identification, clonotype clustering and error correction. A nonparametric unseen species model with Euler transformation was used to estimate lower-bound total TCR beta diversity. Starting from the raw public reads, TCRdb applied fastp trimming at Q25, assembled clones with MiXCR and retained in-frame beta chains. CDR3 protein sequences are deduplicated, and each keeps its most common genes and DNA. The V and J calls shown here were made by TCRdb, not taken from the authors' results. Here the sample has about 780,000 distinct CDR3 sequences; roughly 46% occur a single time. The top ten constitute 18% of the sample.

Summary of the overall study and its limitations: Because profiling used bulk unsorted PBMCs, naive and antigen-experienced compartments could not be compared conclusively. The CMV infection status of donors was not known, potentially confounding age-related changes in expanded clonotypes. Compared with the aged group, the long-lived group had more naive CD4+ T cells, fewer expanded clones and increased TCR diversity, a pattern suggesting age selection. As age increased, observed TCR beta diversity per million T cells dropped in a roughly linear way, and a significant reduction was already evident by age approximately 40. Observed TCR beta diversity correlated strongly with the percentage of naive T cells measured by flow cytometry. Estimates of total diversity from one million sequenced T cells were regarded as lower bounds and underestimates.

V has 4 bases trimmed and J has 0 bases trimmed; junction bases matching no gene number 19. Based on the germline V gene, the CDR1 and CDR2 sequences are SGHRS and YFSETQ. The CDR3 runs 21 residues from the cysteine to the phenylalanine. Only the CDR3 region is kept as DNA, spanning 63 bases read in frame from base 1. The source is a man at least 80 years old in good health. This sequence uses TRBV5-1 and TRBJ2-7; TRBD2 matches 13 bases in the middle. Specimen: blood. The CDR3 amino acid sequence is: CASSLGLAGTKFSSISYEQYF. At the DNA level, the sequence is TGCGCCAGCAGCCTGGGACTAGCGGGAACGAAATTTTCCTCCATCTCCTACGAGCAGTACTTC.